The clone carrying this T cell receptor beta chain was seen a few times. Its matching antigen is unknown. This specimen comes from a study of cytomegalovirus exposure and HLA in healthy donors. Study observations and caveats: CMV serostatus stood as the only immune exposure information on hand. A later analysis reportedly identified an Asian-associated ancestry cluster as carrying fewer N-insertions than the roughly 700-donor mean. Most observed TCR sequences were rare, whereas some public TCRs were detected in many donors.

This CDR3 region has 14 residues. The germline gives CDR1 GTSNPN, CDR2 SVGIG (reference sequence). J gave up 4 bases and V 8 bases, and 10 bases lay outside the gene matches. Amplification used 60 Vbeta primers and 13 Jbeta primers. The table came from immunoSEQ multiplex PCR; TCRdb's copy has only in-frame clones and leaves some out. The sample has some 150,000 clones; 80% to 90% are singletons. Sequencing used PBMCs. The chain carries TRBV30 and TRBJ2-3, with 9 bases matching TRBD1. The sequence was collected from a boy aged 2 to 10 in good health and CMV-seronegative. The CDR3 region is CAGSTGGQADTQYF. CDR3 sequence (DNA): TGTGCCGGATCGACAGGGGGTCAGGCAGATACGCAGTATTTT.